The following is a T cell receptor beta chain sequence with its context. The sample comes from a study of response to subunit inactivated influenza vaccine. Per germline, CDR1 MNHNS and CDR2 SASEGT. The CDR3 extends over 14 amino acids. V was clipped by 8 bases and J by 6 bases; unmatched bases: 12. TCRdb called the RT-PCR reads again in MiXCR, with one record for every CDR3 protein. This sample has 800,000 to 1,000,000 distinct CDR3 sequences; 21% occur once, and the top ten carry roughly 10%. The sequencing here drew on PBMCs from blood, taken about 5 days after vaccination. The source of this sequence is a man in his fifties or sixties who received an inactivated influenza vaccine. The chain joins TRBV6-1 to TRBJ2-7; 8 bases line up with TRBD1. The CDR3 coding sequence is TGTGCCAGCGGAACGGACAGGGCCTTCCTCGAGCAGTACTTC. As protein: CASGTDRAFLEQYF.